The 19 T cell receptor beta chains listed next were all sequenced from one sample in a study of blood T cell repertoires in COVID-19. The repertoire was sequenced with immunoSEQ multiplex PCR; TCRdb's copy has only in-frame clones and lacks some. The profile covers 300,000 or so clones, with around four fifths appearing a single time and over 3.5% taken by the ten largest. The sample was peripheral blood. The receptors originated from a woman aged 45-60 years with active or convalescent COVID-19.

V usage is TRBV21-1 and J usage is TRBJ2-7; the table assigns TRBD1, which was not confirmed against the DNA. TRBV21-1 is tagged as a pseudogene. The CDR3 totals 22 residues. CDR3 protein: CASSVPGGIGQALRRLSREQYF. In DNA form, the CDR3 reads TGTGCCAGCAGCGTCCCCGGGGGAATAGGACAGGCCTTACGCAGGCTATCTCGGGAGCAGTACTTC.

The chain employs TRBV5-1 and TRBJ1-4, with a tentative D call TRBD1 (5 bases). The CDR3 covers 15 residues. Per germline, CDR1 SGHRS and CDR2 YFSETQ. Trimming cost V 10 bases and J 7 bases, with 23 bases left between them. CDR3 DNA: TGCGCCTCCGCCCAGGGCGGGGGAGGAGGTGAAAAACTGTTTTTT. Protein product: CASAQGGGGGEKLFF. Filled out from reference TRBV5-1 and TRBJ1-4, the complete variable domain reads KAGVTQTPRYLIKTRGQQVTLSCSPISGHRSVSWYQQTPGQGLQFLFEYFSETQRNKGNFPGRFSGRQFSNSRSEMNVSTLELGDSALYLCASAQGGGGGEKLFFGSGTQLSVL.

V usage is TRBV5-8 and J usage is TRBJ2-3; D may be TRBD2 (6 bases). Trimming pared 1 base from V and 1 base from J, leaving 10 bases between. Per the germline V gene, CDR1 is SGHTS and CDR2 is YDEGEE. The CDR3 totals 15 residues. The CDR3 reads CASSLQGGGTDTQYF. In DNA form, the CDR3 reads TGTGCCAGCAGCTTGCAGGGAGGCGGCACAGATACGCAGTATTTT.

The chain uses TRBV12-3 or TRBV12-4 and TRBJ1-2, with 7 positions matching TRBD1. Trimming took 3 bases from V and 8 from J; bases not matched to a gene: 3. This CDR3 has 12 amino acids. CDR3 nucleotide sequence: TGTGCCAGCAGTTTTGGAGGGGGCGGCTACACCTTC. Its protein is CASSFGGGGYTF.

Here the CDR3 reads CASSDGAGGPSYNEQFF. Written as DNA, the CDR3 is TGTGCCAGCAGTGACGGGGCGGGAGGGCCGTCCTACAATGAGCAGTTCTTC. V gene TRBV2 combines with J gene TRBJ2-1; TRBD2 agrees at 9 bases. Per germline, CDR1 SNHLY and CDR2 FYNNEI. CDR3 length: 17 residues. V gave up 3 bases and J gave up 1 base; unmatched junction bases: 7.

V gene TRBV5-6 combines with J gene TRBJ2-5; 9 nucleotides match TRBD2. Germline V CDR1 and CDR2: SGHDT, YYEEEE. This CDR3 spans 16 amino acids. V lost 0 bases and J lost 5; bases outside the gene matches: 8. CDR3 protein: CASSLERREGHETQYF. CDR3 bases: TGTGCCAGCAGCTTGGAGAGGCGGGAGGGCCATGAGACCCAGTACTTC.

The chain recombines TRBV2 with TRBJ1-5; no firm D call. The CDR3 contains 15 residues. In germline, CDR1 is SNHLY, CDR2 FYNNEI. Between the trimmed V and J ends, which lost 7 bases and 0 bases, there was a span of 13 bases. This CDR3 reads CASTGSRGSNQPQHF. In nucleotides, the CDR3 is TGTGCCAGCACCGGCTCCCGGGGTAGCAATCAGCCCCAGCATTTT.

This rearrangement joins TRBV28 to TRBJ2-1; TRBD1 is a possible D gene (6 bases). Germline assignment: CDR1 MDHEN and CDR2 SYDVKM. Deletions cut 5 bases from V and 12 bases from J, with 17 bases between. The CDR3 has 13 residues. The CDR3 DNA sequence: TGTGCCAGCAGTCTGACCCCGACAGGTGTGCAGTTCTTC. This translates into CASSLTPTGVQFF.

This chain joins TRBV6-1 and TRBJ2-1, with TRBD2 matching over 7 bases. Germline lookup yields CDR1 MNHNS and CDR2 SASEGT. The trim removed 3 bases at V and 6 bases at J, leaving 11 bases unmatched. The CDR3 covers 16 residues. CDR3 sequence reads: CASSESTSRRLNEQFF. As DNA, the CDR3 is TGTGCCAGCAGTGAGTCGACTAGCCGACGCCTCAATGAGCAGTTCTTC.

The chain joins TRBV19 to TRBJ2-7; 9 bases agree with TRBD2. The trim removed 8 bases at V and 3 bases at J, leaving 8 bases unmatched. Germline V gene lookup returns CDR1 LNHDA and CDR2 SQIVND (reference sequence). CDR3 size: 14 residues. CDR3 in DNA: TGTGCCAGTGCCCTGAGGACTAGCGTCTACGAGCAGTACTTC. As protein: CASALRTSVYEQYF.

A few counts support this clone. The V and J genes are TRBV28 and TRBJ1-6; D is unclear. This CDR3 has 15 residues. V lost 6 bases and J lost 7, with 16 bases in between. The V gene's germline CDR1 is MDHEN and CDR2 SYDVKM. CDR3 DNA sequence: TGTGCCAGCAGGTCCCGTTATGGTGCGAATTCACCCCTCCACTTT. This sequence encodes CASRSRYGANSPLHF.

This chain connects TRBV7-8 to TRBJ2-2, with TRBD2 matching over 8 bases. The CDR3 length is 15 residues. In germline, CDR1 is SGHVS, CDR2 FQNEAQ. V gave up 2 bases and J gave up 4 bases; unmatched junction bases: 3. CDR3 region: CASSLIRGGTGELFF. The DNA of the CDR3 is TGTGCCAGCAGCTTAATTCGGGGGGGCACCGGGGAGCTGTTTTTT.

The chain employs TRBV6-5 and TRBJ1-2, with D maybe TRBD1 (6 bases). Germline loops: CDR1 MNHEY, CDR2 SVGAGI. The CDR3 has 14 residues. V was shortened by 5 bases and J by 7 bases, with 17 bases between the two germline ends. The CDR3 is CASSPRAGASGYTF. The CDR3 nucleotides are TGTGCCAGCAGTCCCCGAGCGGGGGCTAGTGGCTACACCTTC.

The chain links TRBV28 to TRBJ1-6, with TRBD1 matching 8 bases. The germline CDR1 and CDR2 sequences are MDHEN and SYDVKM. The CDR3 loop spans 15 amino acids. V lost 3 bases, J lost 8 bases, and 6 bases stayed unmatched. The CDR3 nucleotides are TGTGCCAGCAGTTTCTGGGACAGGCGGGATTCACCCCTCCACTTT. As protein: CASSFWDRRDSPLHF.

The count of this clone is one. The J gene is TRBJ1-2, the V gene TRBV5-6; 7 bases are a match to TRBD1. There are 14 residues in the CDR3. With 4 bases clipped from V and 5 bases from J, the junction kept 8 bases outside the gene matches. Germline V gene sequence: CDR1 SGHDT, CDR2 YYEEEE. CDR3 sequence (DNA): TGTGCCAGCAGCCCCCAACGGACAGGATATGGCTACACCTTC. This codes for CASSPQRTGYGYTF.

The rearrangement uses TRBV28 and TRBJ2-7, with D tentatively TRBD2 (7 bases). CDR1 is MDHEN, CDR2 SYDVKM, per germline. V lost 0 bases and J 5 bases, leaving 20 bases between the germline ends. This CDR3 contains 17 residues. CDR3 loop: CASSLWEGRGNRHEQYF. The CDR3 DNA sequence: TGTGCCAGCAGTTTATGGGAGGGGAGGGGGAACCGCCACGAGCAGTACTTC.

The rearrangement uses TRBV28 and TRBJ1-2; possibly TRBD1 for D (6 bases). This CDR3 has 12 residues. V dropped 5 bases and J dropped 7 bases, with 11 bases sitting between them. Germline V CDR1 and CDR2: MDHEN, SYDVKM. The CDR3 here is CASSVNRAGYTF. CDR3 nucleotide sequence: TGTGCCAGCAGTGTGAACAGGGCTGGCTACACCTTC.

This chain uses TRBV27 with TRBJ1-5; possibly TRBD1 for D (5 bases). Germline lookup yields CDR1 MNHEY and CDR2 SMNVEV (reference sequence). The CDR3 length is 15 residues. V was clipped by 7 bases and J by 0 bases, with 13 bases between them. The CDR3: CASKATAYSNQPQHF. The CDR3 nucleotides are TGTGCCAGCAAAGCGACAGCTTATAGCAATCAGCCCCAGCATTTT.

The J gene is TRBJ2-7, the V gene TRBV11-2, with TRBD2 as a possible D gene (6 bases). The CDR3 has 13 amino acids. Trimming cost V 2 bases and J 4 bases, with 9 bases left between them. The germline gives CDR1 SGHAT, CDR2 FQNNGV. Here the CDR3 reads CASSLSAGYEQYF. The CDR3 region has the DNA TGTGCCAGCAGCTTATCGGCGGGATACGAGCAGTACTTC. Together with reference TRBV11-2 and TRBJ2-7, the CDR3 gives the full variable domain: EAGVAQSPRYKIIEKRQSVAFWCNPISGHATLYWYQQILGQGPKLLIQFQNNGVVDDSQLPKDRFSAERLKGVDSTLKIQPAKLEDSAVYLCASSLSAGYEQYFGPGTRLTVT.